Here is one TCR beta chain with its context. This CDR3 contains 15 residues. Deletions cut 7 bases from V and 0 bases from J, with 13 bases between. CDR1 LNHDA and CDR2 SQIVND come from the germline V gene (reference sequence). This specimen belongs to a study of cytomegalovirus exposure and HLA in healthy donors. Both 60 Vbeta primers and 13 Jbeta primers went into the PCR. Sequencing was performed with immunoSEQ multiplex PCR; in TCRdb, only in-frame clones are kept and a portion is missing. This sample has about 130,000 clones; about 81% occur once, and the top ten carry about 1%. The gene calls are TRBV19 and TRBJ1-5; D might be TRBD1 (6 bases). The sequencing sample was made of PBMCs. This sequence was found in a woman younger than 45 in good health and CMV-seronegative. CDR3 in DNA: TGTGCCAGTACTGGGACATCATATAGCAATCAGCCCCAGCATTTT. It is translated as CASTGTSYSNQPQHF.